A selection of T cell receptor beta chains follows, all from one sample in a study of blood T cells in healthy people across ages. TCRdb passed the 5' RACE reads through MiXCR, listing each CDR3 protein once. The table has around 940,000 distinct CDR3 sequences, just over 50% seen once. The specimen was blood. The source of these receptors is a woman aged 55 to 70 in good health. The CDR3 runs from the conserved cysteine through the conserved F or W. A D gene is named only where the DNA matches it firmly. Size is stated for part of the rows, as once, few or many counts, or as a class when the clone is expanded.

few	TRBV12-3/TRBV12-4	-	TRBJ2-1	TGTGCCAGCAATATCCTCAATGAGCAGTTCTTC	CASNILNEQFF
-	TRBV28	-	TRBJ2-7	TGTGCCAGCAGTTTTCGGGGTTCGGGCGAGCAGTACTTC	CASSFRGSGEQYF
-	TRBV27	-	TRBJ1-4	TGTGCCAGCAGTTCATTGTGGGACCGCTATGAAAAACTGTTTTTT	CASSSLWDRYEKLFF
-	TRBV4-1	-	TRBJ1-1	TGCGCCAGCAGCCAAAGTCCCGGGACGGTCATGAACACTGAAGCTTTCTTT	CASSQSPGTVMNTEAFF
-	TRBV20-1	-	TRBJ2-7	TGCAGTGCTAGCCCAGGGTCAACATTCCGGTATCAGACCTACGAGCAGTACTTC	CSASPGSTFRYQTYEQYF
many	TRBV6-2/TRBV6-3	-	TRBJ2-5	TGTGCCAGCAGTTTCTCTAGGGTCCAAGAGACCCAGTACTTC	CASSFSRVQETQYF
-	TRBV20-1	-	TRBJ2-1	TGCAGTGCTTGGGGGGGGGCCGCCTCACACAATGAGCAGTTCTTC	CSAWGGAASHNEQFF
once	TRBV11-3	-	TRBJ2-1	TGTGCCAGCAGCCCCGGGGTGGGGTACGATGAGCAGTTCTTC	CASSPGVGYDEQFF
few	TRBV2	-	TRBJ2-1	TGTGCCAGCGGCGGGATTGTAGATGAGCAGTTCTTC	CASGGIVDEQFF
-	TRBV29-1	TRBD1	TRBJ2-7	TGCAGCGTGGGGACAGGGGCCCACGAGCAGTACTTC	CSVGTGAHEQYF
-	TRBV20-1	-	TRBJ2-5	TGCAGTGCTAGAGATTTAGGGACCGGAGAGACCCAGTACTTC	CSARDLGTGETQYF
few	TRBV20-1	TRBD2	TRBJ2-1	TGCAGTGCCGCCCCTGGGGGGAGGGCCAACAATGAGCAGTTCTTC	CSAAPGGRANNEQFF
-	TRBV5-1	-	TRBJ2-3	TGCGCCAGCAGCTTGGCGGCCGCTGGAAAAGGTTTCGATACGCAGTATTTT	CASSLAAAGKGFDTQYF
-	TRBV29-1	-	TRBJ1-2	TGCAGCGGCGAATACCTCGATGGCTACACCTTC	CSGEYLDGYTF
-	TRBV2	TRBD2	TRBJ2-5	TGTGCCAGCAGTGAGTCTAGCGGGAGGGGGCAAGAGACCCAGTACTTC	CASSESSGRGQETQYF
-	TRBV2	-	TRBJ1-4	TGTGCCAGCAATCTCCGGAGTAATGAAAAACTGTTTTTT	CASNLRSNEKLFF
-	TRBV6-2/TRBV6-3	-	TRBJ2-4	TGTGCCAGCAGTTCCTCGAGACTAGCCAAAAACATTCAGTACTTC	CASSSSRLAKNIQYF
-	TRBV6-5	TRBD1	TRBJ2-7	TGTGCCAGCAGTTACGGGGACAGGGGGCTCTACGAGCAGTACTTC	CASSYGDRGLYEQYF
few	TRBV27	-	TRBJ2-7	TGTGCCAGCAGTTTATCCCGTCCGACTAGAGGAGGCTACGAGCAGTACTTC	CASSLSRPTRGGYEQYF
few	TRBV14	-	TRBJ2-7	TGTGCCAGCAGCCGAACCAGGGGAACCCTCTACGAGCAGTACTTC	CASSRTRGTLYEQYF
once	TRBV18	-	TRBJ2-7	TGTGCCAGCTCATCGGTAGATGCCTACGAGCAGTACTTC	CASSSVDAYEQYF
-	TRBV7-9	-	TRBJ2-1	TGTGCCAGCAGCTTAGCGTTGGCCGTTACCCAGGATGAGCAGTTCTTC	CASSLALAVTQDEQFF
few	TRBV5-1	TRBD1	TRBJ2-5	TGCGCCAGCAGGACCGGGACAGGAGCCCAAGAGACCCAGTACTTC	CASRTGTGAQETQYF
few	TRBV3-1	TRBD2	TRBJ2-7	TGTGCCAGCAGCCAGAAGGCGGGAGTAAGGGAGCAGTACTTC	CASSQKAGVREQYF
-	TRBV20-1	TRBD2	TRBJ2-1	TGCAGTGCTTTATCTCTAGCGGGAGGGATCTACAATGAGCAGTTCTTC	CSALSLAGGIYNEQFF
few	TRBV4-1	-	TRBJ2-7	TGCGCCAGCAGACCAAGCGCGGGGACCTACGAGCAGTACTTC	CASRPSAGTYEQYF
-	TRBV9	-	TRBJ2-5	TGTGCCAGCAGCGCCCGACAGTTACACCAAGAGACCCAGTACTTC	CASSARQLHQETQYF
-	TRBV10-3	-	TRBJ2-1	TGTGCCATCAGAGGACGAGCGGAGAAAAATGAGCAGTTCTTC	CAIRGRAEKNEQFF
-	TRBV4-1	-	TRBJ2-5	TGCGCCAGCAGCCACCCCGTTAGTGGGGACGCGACCCAGTACTTC	CASSHPVSGDATQYF
few	TRBV7-6	-	TRBJ1-6	TGTGCCAGCAGCAGGGACGGATATAATTCACCCCTCCACTTT	CASSRDGYNSPLHF
few	TRBV4-1	-	TRBJ2-7	TGCGCCAGCAGCCGTATAGGGCCTATAGACGAGCAGTACTTC	CASSRIGPIDEQYF
-	TRBV24-1	-	TRBJ2-7	TGTACCACCAGTGAGCCGCAGGGCTACGAGCAGTACTTC	CTTSEPQGYEQYF
-	TRBV3-1	-	TRBJ2-2	TGTGCCAGCAGCCAACAGTGGAACACCGGGGAGCTGTTTTTT	CASSQQWNTGELFF
few	TRBV28	TRBD1	TRBJ2-6	TGTGCCAGCCACAACCGGGACAGGGGGCGTTTTGCTGGGGCCAACGTCCTGACTTTC	CASHNRDRGRFAGANVLTF
many	TRBV20-1	-	TRBJ2-3	TGCAGTGCGGTCTGGTGGGGGAGGACGACAGATACGCAGTATTTT	CSAVWWGRTTDTQYF
few	TRBV21-1	-	TRBJ2-7	TGTGCCAGCAGCAAAGCCCCCGCGGAGAGACGAGAGCAGTACTTC	CASSKAPAERREQYF
few	TRBV12-3/TRBV12-4	TRBD2	TRBJ2-7	TGTGCCAGCAGAGAACGACTAGCGGGAGCCTACGAGCAGTACTTC	CASRERLAGAYEQYF
-	TRBV28	TRBD2	TRBJ2-3	TGTGCCAGCATCCCCCCAGCGGGAGGAGACGTGGAGTATTTT	CASIPPAGGDVEYF
-	TRBV4-3	TRBD1	TRBJ1-4	TGCGCCAGCAGCCAATCGGGACAGGGTCTAAAACTGTTTTTT	CASSQSGQGLKLFF
-	TRBV18	-	TRBJ2-6	TGTGCCAGCTCACCTGGGTTAAGCCCTGGGGCCAACGTCCTGACTTTC	CASSPGLSPGANVLTF
-	TRBV20-1	-	TRBJ2-5	TGCAGTGCTAGAGTAGAGGGCCCCCAAGAGACCCAGTACTTC	CSARVEGPQETQYF
many	TRBV13	-	TRBJ2-1	TGTGCCAGCAGTTCCAGAGGGGTGCGGGAGCAGTTCTTC	CASSSRGVREQFF
-	TRBV4-2	-	TRBJ2-7	TGTGCCAGCAGCCTGCGACAGGAACCCTACGAGCAGTACTTC	CASSLRQEPYEQYF
-	TRBV5-5	-	TRBJ2-5	TGTGCCAGCAGAGCATCGGACATATTCCCGGTGGAGACCCAGTACTTC	CASRASDIFPVETQYF
few	TRBV6-2/TRBV6-3	-	TRBJ2-3	TGTGCCAGCAGGATACAGGCAGATACGCAGTATTTT	CASRIQADTQYF
few	TRBV7-2	TRBD2	TRBJ2-7	TGTGCCAGCAGCTTAGGCGGTAGCGGGAGGGCCTACGAGCAGTACTTC	CASSLGGSGRAYEQYF
-	TRBV3-1	-	TRBJ1-2	TGTGCCAGCAGCCAAGATAGGACCTCGAGGGGCTACACCTTC	CASSQDRTSRGYTF
-	TRBV6-1	-	TRBJ2-6	TGTGCCAGCAGTGAAGCTACGTTATTCTCTGGGGCCAACGTCCTGACTTTC	CASSEATLFSGANVLTF
-	TRBV6-5	-	TRBJ2-1	TGTGCCAGCAGTTACCGACTAACCTACAATGAGCAGTTCTTC	CASSYRLTYNEQFF
-	TRBV18	TRBD1	TRBJ1-2	TGTGCCAGCTCACAGGAGAAAGGACAGGGAGCTAACTATGGCTACACTTTC	CASSQEKGQGANYGYTF